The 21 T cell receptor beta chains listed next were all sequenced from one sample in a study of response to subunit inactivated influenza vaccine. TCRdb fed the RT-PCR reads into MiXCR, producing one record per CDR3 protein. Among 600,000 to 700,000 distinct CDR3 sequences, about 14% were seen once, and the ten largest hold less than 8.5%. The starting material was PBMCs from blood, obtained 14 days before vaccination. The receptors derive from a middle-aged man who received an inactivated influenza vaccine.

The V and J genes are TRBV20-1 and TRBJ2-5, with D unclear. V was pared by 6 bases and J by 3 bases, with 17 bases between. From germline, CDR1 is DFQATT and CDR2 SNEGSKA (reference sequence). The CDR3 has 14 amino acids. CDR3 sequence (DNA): TGCAGTGCCCCAGAGCCTATAACCAAAGAGACCCAGTACTTC. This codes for CSAPEPITKETQYF.

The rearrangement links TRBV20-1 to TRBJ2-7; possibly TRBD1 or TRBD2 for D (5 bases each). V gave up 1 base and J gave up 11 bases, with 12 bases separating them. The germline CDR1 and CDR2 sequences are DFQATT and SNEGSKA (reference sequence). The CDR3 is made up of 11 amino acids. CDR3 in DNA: TGCAGTGCTAGAGGGGACCTCCTAAAGTACTTC. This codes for CSARGDLLKYF.

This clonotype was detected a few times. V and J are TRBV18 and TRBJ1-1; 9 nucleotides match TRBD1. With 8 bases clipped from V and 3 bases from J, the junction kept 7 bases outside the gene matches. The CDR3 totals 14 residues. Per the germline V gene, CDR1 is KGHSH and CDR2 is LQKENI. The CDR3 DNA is TGTGCCAGCCTACGAGGACAGGGGCACACTGAAGCTTTCTTT. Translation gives CASLRGQGHTEAFF.

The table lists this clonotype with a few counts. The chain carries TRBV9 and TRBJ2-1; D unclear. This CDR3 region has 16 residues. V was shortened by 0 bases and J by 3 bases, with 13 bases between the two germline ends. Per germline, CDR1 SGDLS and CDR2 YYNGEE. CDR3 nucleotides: TGTGCCAGCAGCGTAGCTAAGGGTGGTAGCTACAATGAGCAGTTCTTC. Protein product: CASSVAKGGSYNEQFF.

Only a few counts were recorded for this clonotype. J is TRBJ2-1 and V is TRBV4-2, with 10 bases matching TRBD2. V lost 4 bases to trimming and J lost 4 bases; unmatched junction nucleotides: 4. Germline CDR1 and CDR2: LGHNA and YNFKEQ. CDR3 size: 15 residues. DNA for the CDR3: TGTGCCAGCAGCCCCACTAGCGGGGATTACAATGAGCAGTTCTTC. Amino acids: CASSPTSGDYNEQFF.

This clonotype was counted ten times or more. The CDR3 protein is CASRPDFGTEQYF. In DNA, the CDR3 is TGTGCCAGCAGACCCGATTTCGGGACCGAGCAGTACTTC. The chain joins TRBV6-1 to TRBJ2-7; D is perhaps TRBD1 or TRBD2 (5 bases each). V lost 6 bases and J lost 6, with 15 bases in between. This CDR3 comprises 13 residues. CDR1 is MNHNS and CDR2 is SASEGT in the germline V gene.

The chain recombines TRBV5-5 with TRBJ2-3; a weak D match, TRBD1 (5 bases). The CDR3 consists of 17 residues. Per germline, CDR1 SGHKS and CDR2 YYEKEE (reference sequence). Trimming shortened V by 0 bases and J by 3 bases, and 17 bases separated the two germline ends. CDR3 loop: CASSLGGTDVPTDTQYF. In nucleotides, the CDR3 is TGTGCCAGCAGCTTGGGGGGCACGGATGTTCCGACAGATACGCAGTATTTT.

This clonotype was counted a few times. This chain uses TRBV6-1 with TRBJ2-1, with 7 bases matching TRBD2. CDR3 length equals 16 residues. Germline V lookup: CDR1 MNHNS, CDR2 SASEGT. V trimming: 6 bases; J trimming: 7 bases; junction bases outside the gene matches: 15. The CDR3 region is CASSRRASSGGNEQFF. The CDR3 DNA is TGTGCCAGCAGCAGAAGGGCGTCTAGCGGTGGTAATGAGCAGTTCTTC.

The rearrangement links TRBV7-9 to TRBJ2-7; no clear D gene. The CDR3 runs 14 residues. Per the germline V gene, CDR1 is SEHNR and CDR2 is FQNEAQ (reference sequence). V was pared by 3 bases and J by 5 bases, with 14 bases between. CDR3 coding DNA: TGTGCCAGCAGCTTCGGCGTAGGGATCCACGAGCAGTACTTC. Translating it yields CASSFGVGIHEQYF.

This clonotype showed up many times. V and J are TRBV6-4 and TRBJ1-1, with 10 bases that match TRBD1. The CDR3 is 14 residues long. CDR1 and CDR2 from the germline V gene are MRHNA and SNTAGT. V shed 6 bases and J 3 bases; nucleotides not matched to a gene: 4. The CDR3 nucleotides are TGTGCCAGCAGAAAGGGACAGGGGTACACTGAAGCTTTCTTT. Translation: CASRKGQGYTEAFF.

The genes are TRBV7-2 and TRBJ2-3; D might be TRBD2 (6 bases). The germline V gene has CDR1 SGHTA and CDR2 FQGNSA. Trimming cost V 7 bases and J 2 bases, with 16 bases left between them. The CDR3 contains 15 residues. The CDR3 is CASNRGAGFTDTQYF. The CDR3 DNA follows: TGTGCCAGCAACCGCGGGGCGGGTTTCACAGATACGCAGTATTTT.

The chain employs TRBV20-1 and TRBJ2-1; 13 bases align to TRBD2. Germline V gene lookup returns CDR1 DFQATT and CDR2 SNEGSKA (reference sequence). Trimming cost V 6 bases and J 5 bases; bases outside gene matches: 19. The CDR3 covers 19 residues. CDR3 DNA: TGCAGTGCGCCCCATCAGACCCCAATTACTAGCGGGAGGGACAATGAGCAGTTCTTC. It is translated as CSAPHQTPITSGRDNEQFF.

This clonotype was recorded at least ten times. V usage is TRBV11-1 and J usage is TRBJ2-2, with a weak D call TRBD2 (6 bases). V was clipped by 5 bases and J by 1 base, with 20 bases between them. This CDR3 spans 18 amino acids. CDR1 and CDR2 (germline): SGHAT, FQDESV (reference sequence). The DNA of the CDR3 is TGTGCCAGCAGCCCCATGGCCGGAGGGGAAGAGAACACCGGGGAGCTGTTTTTT. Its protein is CASSPMAGGEENTGELFF.

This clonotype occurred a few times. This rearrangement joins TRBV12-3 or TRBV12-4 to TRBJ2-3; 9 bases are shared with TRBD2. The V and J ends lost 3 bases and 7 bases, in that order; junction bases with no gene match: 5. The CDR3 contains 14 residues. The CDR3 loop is CASSFSGSGNTQYF. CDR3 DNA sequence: TGTGCCAGCAGTTTTAGCGGGAGTGGAAATACGCAGTATTTT.

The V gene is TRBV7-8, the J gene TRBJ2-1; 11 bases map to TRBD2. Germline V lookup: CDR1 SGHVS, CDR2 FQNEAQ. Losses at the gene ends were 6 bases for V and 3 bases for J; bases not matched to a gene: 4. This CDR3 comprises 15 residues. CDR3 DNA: TGTGCCAGCAGGAAACTAGCGGGAGTCTACAATGAGCAGTTCTTC. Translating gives CASRKLAGVYNEQFF.

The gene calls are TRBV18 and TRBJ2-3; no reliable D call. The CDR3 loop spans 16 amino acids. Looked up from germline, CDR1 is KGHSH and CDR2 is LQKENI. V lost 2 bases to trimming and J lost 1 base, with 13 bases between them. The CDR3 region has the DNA TGTGCCAGCTCACCAGCCCGCGCCGGAGGCACAGATACGCAGTATTTT. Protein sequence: CASSPARAGGTDTQYF.

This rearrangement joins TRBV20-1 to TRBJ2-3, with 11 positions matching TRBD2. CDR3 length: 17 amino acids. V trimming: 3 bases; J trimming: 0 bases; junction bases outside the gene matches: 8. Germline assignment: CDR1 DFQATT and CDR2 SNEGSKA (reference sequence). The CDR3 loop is CSARGTSGTASTDTQYF. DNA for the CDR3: TGCAGTGCTAGGGGGACTAGCGGAACCGCTAGCACAGATACGCAGTATTTT.

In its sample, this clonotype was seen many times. CDR3: CASSLGQKETQYF. CDR3 nucleotide sequence: TGTGCCAGCAGTTTGGGACAGAAAGAGACCCAGTACTTC. The chain is built from TRBV12-3 or TRBV12-4 and TRBJ2-5, with TRBD1 matching over 7 bases. The CDR3 has 13 amino acids. J gave up 3 bases and V 3 bases, and 1 base lay outside the gene matches.

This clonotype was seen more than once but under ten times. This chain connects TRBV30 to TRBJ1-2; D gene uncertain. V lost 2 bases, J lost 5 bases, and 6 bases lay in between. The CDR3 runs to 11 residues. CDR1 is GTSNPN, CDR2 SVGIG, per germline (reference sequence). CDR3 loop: CAWSPSYGYTF. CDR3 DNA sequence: TGTGCCTGGAGTCCATCGTATGGCTACACCTTC. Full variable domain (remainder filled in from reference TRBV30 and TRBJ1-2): SQTIHQWPATLVQPVGSPLSLECTVEGTSNPNLYWYRQAAGRGLQLLFYSVGIGQISSEVPQNLSASRPQDRQFILSSKKLLLSDSGFYLCAWSPSYGYTFGSGTRLTVV.

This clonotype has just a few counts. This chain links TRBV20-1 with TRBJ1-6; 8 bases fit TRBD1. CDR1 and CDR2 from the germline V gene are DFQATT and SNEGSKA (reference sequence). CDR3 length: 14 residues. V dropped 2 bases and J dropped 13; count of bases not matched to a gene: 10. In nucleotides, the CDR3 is TGCAGTGCTAGAACCGACAGGGGATTTGGGCCCCTCCACTTT. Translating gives CSARTDRGFGPLHF.

The CDR3, as DNA: TGTGCCAGCAGCCAACTACGCAGGGACTACGAGCAGTACTTC. This codes for CASSQLRRDYEQYF. The gene calls are TRBV3-1 and TRBJ2-7; D perhaps matches TRBD1 (5 bases). Germline lookup yields CDR1 LGHDT and CDR2 YNNKEL (reference sequence). Between the trimmed V and J ends, which lost 2 bases and 3 bases, there was a span of 11 bases. This CDR3 spans 14 amino acids.